The next 20 T cell receptor beta chains were all read from a single sample in a study of T cells in Graves' hyperthyroidism and ophthalmopathy. Amplified TCR beta CDR3 regions came from RNA transcripts. A first-round RT-PCR of the TCR CDR3 used the HTBI primer set. In TCRdb, the multiplex PCR reads were re-called with MiXCR into one record per CDR3 protein. The sample contains some 50,000 distinct CDR3 sequences, less than 50% of which appear only once. Sequenced material: blood. The receptor set was obtained from a woman aged 50 to 65 with Graves' ophthalmopathy.

At least ten counts were recorded for this clonotype. The rearrangement links TRBV27 to TRBJ2-7; D possibly corresponds to TRBD1 (5 bases). This CDR3 is 15 amino acids long. Trimming removed 3 bases at V and 5 bases at J, with 17 bases between. Germline CDR1 is MNHEY and CDR2 is SMNVEV (reference sequence). CDR3 amino acids: CASSFAQGSPNEQYF. CDR3 bases: TGTGCCAGCAGTTTCGCCCAGGGTAGTCCTAACGAGCAGTACTTC.

The chain carries TRBV10-3 and TRBJ2-1; TRBD2 matches 14 bases. The trim removed 8 bases at V and 6 bases at J, leaving 3 bases unmatched. This CDR3 region has 14 residues. Germline CDR1 ENHRY, CDR2 SYGVKD. Written as DNA, the CDR3 is TGTGCCATCTCGGGACTAGCGGGGGCCAATGAGCAGTTCTTC. Amino acids: CAISGLAGANEQFF.

The V call is TRBV24-1, the J call TRBJ2-1; 8 bases are a match to TRBD1. J gave up 12 bases and V 9 bases, and 15 bases lay outside the gene matches. The CDR3 has 14 amino acids. CDR1 is KGHDR and CDR2 is SFDVKD in the germline V gene. The CDR3 reads CATGRTGSTDTQFF. The CDR3 bases are TGTGCCACCGGAAGGACAGGGTCCACAGATACGCAGTTCTTC.

The chain links TRBV7-6 to TRBJ1-5; no definite D call. The ends were cut back, 1 base at V and 3 bases at J, with 16 bases in the middle. The CDR3 covers 17 residues. Germline-derived CDR1 and CDR2 are SGHVS and FNYEAQ. As DNA, the CDR3 is TGTGCCAGCAGCTTAGTTGGGCAGGATTTCTCCAATCAGCCCCAGCATTTT. It is translated as CASSLVGQDFSNQPQHF. Using reference TRBV7-6 and TRBJ1-5 for the parts outside the CDR3, the full variable domain is GAGVSQSPRYKVTKRGQDVALRCDPISGHVSLYWYRQALGQGPEFLTYFNYEAQQDKSGLPNDRFSAERPEGSISTLTIQRTEQRDSAMYRCASSLVGQDFSNQPQHFGDGTRLSIL.

The rearrangement links TRBV20-1 to TRBJ1-5, with TRBD1 as a possible D gene (5 bases). Between the trimmed V and J ends, which lost 1 base and 6 bases, there was a span of 16 bases. CDR1 and CDR2 from the germline V gene are DFQATT and SNEGSKA (reference sequence). The CDR3 sequence is 15 residues long. CDR3 residues: CSARGGGGGGQPQHF. The CDR3 DNA reads TGCAGTGCTAGAGGGGGGGGGGGGGGAGGTCAGCCCCAGCATTTT.

This clonotype is a singleton in its sample. The chain has TRBV19 and TRBJ2-3; D unresolved. The CDR3 sequence is 8 residues long. In germline, CDR1 is LNHDA, CDR2 SQIVND (reference sequence). Trimming pared 4 bases from V and 13 bases from J, leaving 3 bases between. DNA for the CDR3: TGTGCCAGTAGTAGGGAGTATTTT. Translation gives CASSREYF.

J is TRBJ1-6 and V is TRBV24-1; TRBD1 is a possible D gene (6 bases). V lost 5 bases and J 10 bases, leaving 11 bases between the germline ends. The CDR3 runs 13 residues. The germline V gene has CDR1 KGHDR and CDR2 SFDVKD. The CDR3 loop is CATSATRGSPLHF. CDR3 nucleotides: TGTGCCACCAGTGCCACTAGGGGGTCACCCCTCCACTTT.

The chain recombines TRBV20-1 with TRBJ2-3; 8 nucleotides line up with TRBD1. The J segment lost 2 bases and the V segment lost 6 bases, leaving 10 bases of the junction unmatched. CDR3 size: 15 residues. Germline V gives CDR1 DFQATT, CDR2 SNEGSKA (reference sequence). CDR3 amino acids: CSAHGTGGPTDTQYF. In DNA form, the CDR3 reads TGCAGTGCCCACGGGACAGGAGGACCCACAGATACGCAGTATTTT.

This clonotype was counted at least ten times. The chain uses TRBV10-3 and TRBJ2-7; D is unclear. Germline CDR1 and CDR2: ENHRY and SYGVKD. The CDR3 covers 13 residues. The germline V and J ends were trimmed by 6 bases and 6 bases, with 15 bases remaining between them. CDR3 in amino acids: CAIRPEGLFEQYF. CDR3 coding DNA: TGTGCCATCAGGCCCGAAGGTCTGTTCGAGCAGTACTTC.

This clonotype counts as medium-sized. The rearrangement links TRBV7-2 to TRBJ2-7; 8 nucleotides agree with TRBD1. Germline loops: CDR1 SGHTA, CDR2 FQGNSA. J lost 4 bases, V lost 5 bases, and 7 bases had no gene match. This CDR3 has 14 amino acids. CDR3 protein: CASSTRTGRYEQYF. The CDR3 nucleotides are TGTGCCAGCAGCACACGGACAGGGCGATACGAGCAGTACTTC.

Ten or more counts support this clonotype. The chain couples TRBV4-1 to TRBJ2-7; D is possibly TRBD1 (6 bases). Deletions cut 2 bases from V and 5 bases from J, with 16 bases between. CDR1 MGHRA and CDR2 YSYEKL come from the germline V gene. The CDR3 length is 15 residues. CDR3 nucleotide sequence: TGCGCCAGCAGCCAACGTCAGGGGCGCTCTGACGAGCAGTACTTC. It yields the protein CASSQRQGRSDEQYF.

This clonotype was picked up one time. This chain joins TRBV11-2 and TRBJ1-1; possible D gene TRBD1, 6 bases. The CDR3 runs 16 residues. Germline CDR1 is SGHAT and CDR2 is FQNNGV. V lost 5 bases and J lost 2, with 18 bases in between. The CDR3, as DNA: TGTGCCAGCAGCGGGACTAGGCGGGACACTAACACTGAAGCTTTCTTT. Translation: CASSGTRRDTNTEAFF. The variable domain in full, completed from reference TRBV11-2 and TRBJ1-1, reads EAGVAQSPRYKIIEKRQSVAFWCNPISGHATLYWYQQILGQGPKLLIQFQNNGVVDDSQLPKDRFSAERLKGVDSTLKIQPAKLEDSAVYLCASSGTRRDTNTEAFFGQGTRLTVV.

The chain links TRBV7-2 to TRBJ2-2; 9 nucleotides line up with TRBD2. Germline-derived CDR1 and CDR2 are SGHTA and FQGNSA. After removal of 6 bases from V and 5 bases from J, the junction contained 16 bases not matched to a gene. This CDR3 is built from 18 residues. The CDR3 sequence is CASSSATGTSFRTGELFF. CDR3 nucleotides: TGTGCCAGCAGTTCGGCAACCGGGACTAGCTTTAGGACCGGGGAGCTGTTTTTT. Supplemented by reference TRBV7-2 and TRBJ2-2, the full variable domain reads GAGVSQSPSNKVTEKGKDVELRCDPISGHTALYWYRQSLGQGLEFLIYFQGNSAPDKSGLPSDRFSAERTGGSVSTLTIQRTQQEDSAVYLCASSSATGTSFRTGELFFGEGSRLTVL.

By its share, this clonotype is medium-sized. This rearrangement joins TRBV2 to TRBJ2-7, with D hard to call. Trimming left V 5 bases short and J 6 bases short, with 11 bases between. CDR3 length equals 12 residues. Germline loops: CDR1 SNHLY, CDR2 FYNNEI. The CDR3 region is CASSYGSGEQYF. The CDR3 bases are TGTGCCAGCAGTTACGGGTCCGGCGAGCAGTACTTC.

This clonotype was recorded at least ten times. The chain is built from TRBV6-1 and TRBJ2-3; D is uncertain. Looked up from germline, CDR1 is MNHNS and CDR2 is SASEGT. CDR3 size: 14 residues. Trimming cost V 2 bases and J 6 bases, with 12 bases left between them. In DNA form, the CDR3 reads TGTGCCAGCAGTGAAAGGGCGTCGGCGGATACGCAGTATTTT. Encoded protein: CASSERASADTQYF.

In this sample, this clonotype turned up many times. The rearrangement uses TRBV6-1 and TRBJ2-7; D perhaps matches TRBD1 (7 bases). The ends were cut back, 5 bases at V and 1 base at J, with 15 bases in the middle. Germline CDR1 MNHNS, CDR2 SASEGT. The CDR3 runs 15 residues. The CDR3 region is CASSPKTGTSYEQYF. CDR3 nucleotide sequence: TGTGCCAGCAGTCCCAAGACAGGGACTTCCTACGAGCAGTACTTC.

The chain employs TRBV19 and TRBJ1-5; D is unresolved. The length of the CDR3 is 15 residues. Trimming shortened V by 7 bases and J by 0 bases, and 13 bases separated the two germline ends. The germline V gene encodes CDR1 LNHDA and CDR2 SQIVND (reference sequence). The CDR3 spells CASNVAAFSNQPQHF. For the CDR3, the DNA is TGTGCCAGTAACGTAGCAGCCTTTAGCAATCAGCCCCAGCATTTT.

The chain couples TRBV11-2 to TRBJ2-1, with D possibly TRBD1 on 5 matching bases. Trimming shortened V by 1 base and J by 1 base, and 14 bases separated the two germline ends. This CDR3 has 17 amino acids. Per the germline V gene, CDR1 is SGHAT and CDR2 is FQNNGV. CDR3 sequence: CASSLVGAAKSYNEQFF. As DNA, the CDR3 is TGTGCCAGCAGCTTAGTAGGGGCGGCGAAATCCTACAATGAGCAGTTCTTC.

As regards this clonotype: One end of the junction varies from germline; a read error may be responsible. The chain joins TRBV20-1 to TRBJ2-1; perhaps D is TRBD1 or TRBD2 (5 bases each). CDR3 length: 12 residues. Germline CDR1 reads DFQATT; CDR2 reads SNEGSKA (reference sequence). CDR3 sequence: CSDREGNGEQFF. The CDR3 DNA reads as TGCAGTGATAGAGAGGGGAATGGCGAGCAGTTCTTC.

The chain employs TRBV6-5 and TRBJ1-4, with TRBD1 matching over 7 bases. Germline loops: CDR1 MNHEY, CDR2 SVGAGI. The CDR3 has 19 residues. The V and J ends lost 5 bases and 6 bases, in that order; junction bases with no gene match: 21. The CDR3 bases are TGTGCCAGCAGTCACCGGGGGACCATCCGTGGGGACAGCTATGAAAAACTGTTTTTT. Translating it yields CASSHRGTIRGDSYEKLFF.